This T cell receptor (beta chain) was captured by sequencing in a study of T cell changes during pregnancy in multiple sclerosis. From germline, CDR1 is MDHEN and CDR2 SYDVKM. This CDR3 is built from 16 residues. V gave up 3 bases and J gave up 0 bases; unmatched junction bases: 7. Only in-frame clones appear in the TCRdb table, and some are missing; sequencing was by immunoSEQ multiplex PCR. In the table there are some 87,000 clones, over 90% of which are singletons. The V call is TRBV28, the J call TRBJ1-1; the match to TRBD1 covers 7 bases. Sequencing was performed on peripheral blood, taken in the second trimester of pregnancy. This TCR was sampled from a female donor with multiple sclerosis, enrolled in a pregnancy study. DNA for the CDR3: TGTGCCAGCAGTTTCCCCGACAGGGAAATGAACACTGAAGCTTTCTTT. It specifies CASSFPDREMNTEAFF. The full variable domain, with the rest looked up from reference TRBV28 and TRBJ1-1, is DVKVTQSSRYLVKRTGEKVFLECVQDMDHENMFWYRQDPGLGLRLIYFSYDVKMKEKGDIPEGYSVSREKKERFSLILESASTNQTSMYLCASSFPDREMNTEAFFGQGTRLTVV.